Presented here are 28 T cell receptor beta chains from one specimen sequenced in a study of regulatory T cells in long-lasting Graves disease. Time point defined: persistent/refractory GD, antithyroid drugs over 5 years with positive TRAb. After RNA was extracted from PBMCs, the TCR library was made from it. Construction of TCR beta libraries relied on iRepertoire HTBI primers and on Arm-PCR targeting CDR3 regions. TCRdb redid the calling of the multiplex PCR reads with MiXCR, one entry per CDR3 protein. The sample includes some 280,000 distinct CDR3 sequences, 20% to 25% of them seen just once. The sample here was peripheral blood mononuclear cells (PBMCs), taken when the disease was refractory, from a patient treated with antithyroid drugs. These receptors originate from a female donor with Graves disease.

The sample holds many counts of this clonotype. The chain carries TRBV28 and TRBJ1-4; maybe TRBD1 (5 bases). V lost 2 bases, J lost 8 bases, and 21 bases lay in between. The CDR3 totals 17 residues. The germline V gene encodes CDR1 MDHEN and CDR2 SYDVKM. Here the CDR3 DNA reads TGTGCCAGCAGTTTAACTCGCCAGGGAGGGCTTATCGAAAAACTGTTTTTT. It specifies CASSLTRQGGLIEKLFF.

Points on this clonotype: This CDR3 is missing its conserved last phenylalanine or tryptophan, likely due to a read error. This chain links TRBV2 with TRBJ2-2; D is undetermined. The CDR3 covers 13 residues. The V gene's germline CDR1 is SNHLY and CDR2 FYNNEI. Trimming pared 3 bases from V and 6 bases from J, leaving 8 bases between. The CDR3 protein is CASSDYEPGELFS. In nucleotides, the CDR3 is TGTGCCAGCAGTGACTATGAGCCCGGGGAGCTGTTTTCT.

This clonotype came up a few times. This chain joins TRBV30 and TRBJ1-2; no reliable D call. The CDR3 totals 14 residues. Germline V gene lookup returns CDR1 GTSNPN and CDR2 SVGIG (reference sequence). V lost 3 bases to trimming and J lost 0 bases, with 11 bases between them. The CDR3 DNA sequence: TGTGCCTGGAGCGCCCTTTGGCCTAACTATGGCTACACCTTC. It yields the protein CAWSALWPNYGYTF.

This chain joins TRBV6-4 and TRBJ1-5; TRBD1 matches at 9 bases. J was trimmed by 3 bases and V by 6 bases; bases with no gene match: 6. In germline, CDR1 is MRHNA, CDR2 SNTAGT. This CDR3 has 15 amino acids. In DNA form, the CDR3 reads TGTGCCAGCAGACGGACAGGGGCTAACAATCAGCCCCAGCATTTT. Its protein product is CASRRTGANNQPQHF.

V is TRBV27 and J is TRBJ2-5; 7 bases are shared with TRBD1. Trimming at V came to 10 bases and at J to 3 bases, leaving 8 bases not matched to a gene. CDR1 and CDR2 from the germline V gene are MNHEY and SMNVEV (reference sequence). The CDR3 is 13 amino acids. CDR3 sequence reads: CATQDREEETQYF. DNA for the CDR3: TGTGCCACCCAAGACAGGGAAGAAGAGACCCAGTACTTC.

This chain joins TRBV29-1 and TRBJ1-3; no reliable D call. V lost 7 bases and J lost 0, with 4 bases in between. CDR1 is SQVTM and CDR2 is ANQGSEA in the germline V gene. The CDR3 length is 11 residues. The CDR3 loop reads CSAYSGNTIYF. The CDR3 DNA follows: TGCAGCGCCTACTCTGGAAACACCATATATTTT.

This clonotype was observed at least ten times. The CDR3 here is CASSLNLRNTEAFF. CDR3 sequence (DNA): TGTGCCAGCAGCCTAAACTTGAGGAACACTGAAGCTTTCTTT. The genes are TRBV6-1 and TRBJ1-1, with no clear D. Germline CDR1 is MNHNS and CDR2 is SASEGT. Trimming left V 6 bases short and J 1 base short, with 12 bases between. The CDR3 spans 14 residues.

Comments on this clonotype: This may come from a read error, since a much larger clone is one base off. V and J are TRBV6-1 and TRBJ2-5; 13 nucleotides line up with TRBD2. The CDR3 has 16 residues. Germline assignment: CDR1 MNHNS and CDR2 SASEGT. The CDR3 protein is CACSAPGTSGKETQYF. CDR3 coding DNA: TGTGCCTGCAGTGCTCCCGGGACTAGCGGGAAAGAGACCCAGTACTTC.

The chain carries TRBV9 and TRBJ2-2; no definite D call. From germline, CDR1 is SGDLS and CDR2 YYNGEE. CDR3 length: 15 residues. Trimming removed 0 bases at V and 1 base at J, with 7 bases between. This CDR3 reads CASSVASRNTGELFF. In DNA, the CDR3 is TGTGCCAGCAGCGTAGCCAGCCGGAACACCGGGGAGCTGTTTTTT.

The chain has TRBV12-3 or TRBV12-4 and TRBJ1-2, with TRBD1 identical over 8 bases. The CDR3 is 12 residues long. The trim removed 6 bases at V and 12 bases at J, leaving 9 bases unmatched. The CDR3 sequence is CASSRGLEGHTF. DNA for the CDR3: TGTGCCAGCAGCAGGGGGCTCGAAGGCCACACCTTC.

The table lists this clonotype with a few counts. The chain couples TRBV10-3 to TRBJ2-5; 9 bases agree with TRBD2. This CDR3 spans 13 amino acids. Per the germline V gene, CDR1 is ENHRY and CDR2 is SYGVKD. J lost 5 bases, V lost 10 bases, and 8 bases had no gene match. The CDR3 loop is CATLAGTEETQYF. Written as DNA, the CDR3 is TGTGCCACCCTAGCGGGGACGGAGGAGACCCAGTACTTC.

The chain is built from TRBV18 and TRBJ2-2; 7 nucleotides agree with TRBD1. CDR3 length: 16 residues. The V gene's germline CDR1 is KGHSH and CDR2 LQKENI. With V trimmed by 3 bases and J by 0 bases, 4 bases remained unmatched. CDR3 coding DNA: TGTGCCAGCTCACCGTCGACAGGGACGAACACCGGGGAGCTGTTTTTT. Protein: CASSPSTGTNTGELFF.

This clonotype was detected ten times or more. The CDR3 sequence: CASSYSVSSIGNQPQHF. CDR3 nucleotide sequence: TGTGCCAGCAGTTACTCGGTTTCATCCATTGGTAATCAGCCCCAGCATTTT. The rearrangement joins TRBV6-2 or TRBV6-3 to TRBJ1-5; unclear D gene. The germline gives CDR1 MNHEY, CDR2 SVGEGT. This CDR3 region has 17 residues. V was trimmed by 0 bases and J by 4 bases, leaving 16 bases between them.

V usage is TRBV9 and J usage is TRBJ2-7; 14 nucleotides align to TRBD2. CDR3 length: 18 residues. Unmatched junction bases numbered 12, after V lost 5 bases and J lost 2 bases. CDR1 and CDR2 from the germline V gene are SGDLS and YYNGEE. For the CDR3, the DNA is TGTGCCAGCAGTAAGGAAGTGGGACTAGCGGGAGATCCCTACGAGCAGTACTTC. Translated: CASSKEVGLAGDPYEQYF.

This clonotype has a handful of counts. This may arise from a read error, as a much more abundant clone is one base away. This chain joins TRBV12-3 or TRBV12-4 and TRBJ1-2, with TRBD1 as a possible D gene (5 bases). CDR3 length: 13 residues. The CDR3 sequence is CVSSFRRQGGYTF. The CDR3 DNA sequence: TGTGTCAGCAGTTTTAGGAGGCAGGGAGGCTACACCTTC.

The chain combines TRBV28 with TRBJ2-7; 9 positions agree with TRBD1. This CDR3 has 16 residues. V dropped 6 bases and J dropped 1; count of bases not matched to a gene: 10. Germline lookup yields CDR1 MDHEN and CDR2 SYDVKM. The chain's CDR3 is CASSSLGTGRSYEQYF. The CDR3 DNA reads TGTGCCAGCAGCAGTTTAGGGACAGGGCGTTCCTACGAGCAGTACTTC.

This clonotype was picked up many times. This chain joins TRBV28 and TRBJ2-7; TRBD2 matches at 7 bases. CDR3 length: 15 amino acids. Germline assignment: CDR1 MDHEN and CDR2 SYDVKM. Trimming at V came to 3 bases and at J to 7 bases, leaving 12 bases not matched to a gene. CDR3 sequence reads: CASSFQRGETEEQYF. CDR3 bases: TGTGCCAGCAGTTTTCAGCGGGGAGAAACGGAAGAGCAGTACTTC.

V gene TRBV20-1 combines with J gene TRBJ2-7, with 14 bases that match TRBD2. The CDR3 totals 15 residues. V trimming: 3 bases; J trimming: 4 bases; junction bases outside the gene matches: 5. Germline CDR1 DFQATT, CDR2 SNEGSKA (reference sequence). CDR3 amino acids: CSARGTSGRDYEQYF. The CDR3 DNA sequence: TGCAGTGCTAGGGGGACTAGCGGGAGAGATTACGAGCAGTACTTC.

DNA for the CDR3: TGTGCCAGTACCCCTGTGACCGTCGGGGAGCTGTTTTTT. It codes for CASTPVTVGELFF. J is TRBJ2-2 and V is TRBV19; no reliable D call. Trimming shortened V by 7 bases and J by 7 bases, and 13 bases separated the two germline ends. The CDR3 sequence is 13 residues long. The germline V gene encodes CDR1 LNHDA and CDR2 SQIVND (reference sequence).

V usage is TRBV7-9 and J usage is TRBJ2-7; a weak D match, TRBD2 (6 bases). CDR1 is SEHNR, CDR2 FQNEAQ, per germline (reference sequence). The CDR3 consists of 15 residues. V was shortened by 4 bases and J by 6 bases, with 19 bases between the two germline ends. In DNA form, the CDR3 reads TGTGCCAGCAGCTCGACGGGGGATTTACTGGGCGAGCAGTACTTC. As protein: CASSSTGDLLGEQYF. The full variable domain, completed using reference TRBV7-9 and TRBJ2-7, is DTGVSQNPRHKITKRGQNVTFRCDPISEHNRLYWYRQTLGQGPEFLTYFQNEAQLEKSRLLSDRFSAERPKGSFSTLEIQRTEQGDSAMYLCASSSTGDLLGEQYFGPGTRLTVT.

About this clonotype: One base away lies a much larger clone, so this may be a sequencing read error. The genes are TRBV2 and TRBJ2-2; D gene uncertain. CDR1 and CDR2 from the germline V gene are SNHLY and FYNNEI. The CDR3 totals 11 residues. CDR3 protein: CASSRRPVVLF. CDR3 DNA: TGTGCCAGCTCTCGGCGGCCGGTGGTGCTTTTT. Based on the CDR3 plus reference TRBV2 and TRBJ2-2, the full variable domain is EPEVTQTPSHQVTQMGQEVILRCVPISNHLYFYWYRQILGQKVEFLVSFYNNEISEKSEIFDDQFSVERPDGSNFTLKIRSTKLEDSAMYFCASSRRPVVLFGEGSRLTVL.

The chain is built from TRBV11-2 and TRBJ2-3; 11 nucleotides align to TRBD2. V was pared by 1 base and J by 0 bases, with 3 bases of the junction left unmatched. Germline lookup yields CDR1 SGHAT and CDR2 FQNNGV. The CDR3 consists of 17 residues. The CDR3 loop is CASSLGTSGSSTDTQYF. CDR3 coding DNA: TGTGCCAGCAGCTTAGGGACTAGCGGGTCCAGCACAGATACGCAGTATTTT.

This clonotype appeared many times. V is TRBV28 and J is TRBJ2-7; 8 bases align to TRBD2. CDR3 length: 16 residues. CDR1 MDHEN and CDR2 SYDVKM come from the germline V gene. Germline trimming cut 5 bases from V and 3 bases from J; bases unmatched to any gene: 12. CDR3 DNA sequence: TGTGCCAGCAGTGACCTTCGAGTAGCGGGAATCTACGAGCAGTACTTC. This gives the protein CASSDLRVAGIYEQYF.

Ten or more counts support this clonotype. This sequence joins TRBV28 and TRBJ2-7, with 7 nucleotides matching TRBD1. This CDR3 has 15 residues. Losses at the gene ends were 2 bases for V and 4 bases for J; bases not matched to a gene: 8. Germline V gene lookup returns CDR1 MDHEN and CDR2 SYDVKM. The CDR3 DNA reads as TGTGCCAGCAGTTTAGGGGGACAGCCTGTATACGAGCAGTACTTC. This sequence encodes CASSLGGQPVYEQYF.

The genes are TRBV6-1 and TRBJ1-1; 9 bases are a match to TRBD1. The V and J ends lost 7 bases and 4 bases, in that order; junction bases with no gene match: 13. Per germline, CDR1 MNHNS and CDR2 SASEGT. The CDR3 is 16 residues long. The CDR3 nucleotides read TGTGCCAGCATGCAGGACAGGGGTACGGGTAGCACTGAAGCTTTCTTT. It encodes CASMQDRGTGSTEAFF.

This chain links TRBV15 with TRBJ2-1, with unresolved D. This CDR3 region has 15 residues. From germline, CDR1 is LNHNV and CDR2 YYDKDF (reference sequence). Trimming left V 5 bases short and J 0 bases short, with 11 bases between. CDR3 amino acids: CATSPGPSSYNEQFF. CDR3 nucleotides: TGTGCCACCAGCCCCGGGCCTAGCTCCTACAATGAGCAGTTCTTC.

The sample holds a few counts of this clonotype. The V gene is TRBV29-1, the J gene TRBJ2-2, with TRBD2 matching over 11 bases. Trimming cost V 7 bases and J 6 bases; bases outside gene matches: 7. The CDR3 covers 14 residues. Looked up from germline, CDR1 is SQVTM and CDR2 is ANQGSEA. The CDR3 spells CSALFSGRAGELFF. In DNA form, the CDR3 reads TGCAGCGCCCTATTTAGCGGGAGGGCCGGGGAGCTGTTTTTT.

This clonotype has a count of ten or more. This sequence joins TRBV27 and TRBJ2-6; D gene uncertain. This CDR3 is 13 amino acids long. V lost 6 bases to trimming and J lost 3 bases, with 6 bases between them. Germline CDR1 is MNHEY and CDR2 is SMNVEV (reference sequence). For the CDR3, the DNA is TGTGCCAGCAGCAACGGTGGGGCCAACGTCCTGACTTTC. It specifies CASSNGGANVLTF.